These T cell receptor beta chains were read from a single sample in a study of blood T cell repertoires in COVID-19. The method was immunoSEQ multiplex PCR; TCRdb's version includes in-frame clones alone and lacks a portion of them. The data contain some 45,000 clones, around 82% of them singletons. Sample: peripheral blood. The receptors here all came from a woman aged 80 or over with acute or convalescent COVID-19. CDR3s include the opening cysteine and the closing phenylalanine or tryptophan. Each record gives: J gene, D gene, clone size, V gene, CDR3 length, CDR3 DNA, CDR3 protein. The D gene is left open where the match is weak. Clone size is given for some rows only: seen once, a few or many times, or a class if the clone is expanded.

j_gene: TRBJ1-1; d_gene: .; abundance: .; v_gene: TRBV15; len: 13; CDR3nt: TGTGCCACCAGCAGAGATCAGAACACTGAAGCTTTCTTT; CDR3aa: CATSRDQNTEAFF
j_gene: TRBJ2-1; d_gene: .; abundance: .; v_gene: TRBV3-1/TRBV3-2; len: 15; CDR3nt: TGTGCCAGCAGCCAAGAACGCCATAGGGGCAATGAGCAGTTCTTC; CDR3aa: CASSQERHRGNEQFF
j_gene: TRBJ1-4; d_gene: .; abundance: .; v_gene: TRBV4-1; len: 15; CDR3nt: TGCGCCAGCAGCCAAGATCAGGGCCCCGGGGAAAAACTGTTTTTT; CDR3aa: CASSQDQGPGEKLFF
j_gene: TRBJ2-1; d_gene: TRBD2; abundance: .; v_gene: TRBV3-1/TRBV3-2; len: 16; CDR3nt: TGTGCCAGCAGCCAAGACGGCGGGGGGTCCTACAATGAGCAGTTCTTC; CDR3aa: CASSQDGGGSYNEQFF
j_gene: TRBJ2-7; d_gene: TRBD1; abundance: .; v_gene: TRBV5-1; len: 15; CDR3nt: TGCGCCAGCAGTTTTGTCGCGGGACAGGGGTACGAGCAGTACTTC; CDR3aa: CASSFVAGQGYEQYF
j_gene: TRBJ2-5; d_gene: .; abundance: .; v_gene: TRBV10-3; len: 12; CDR3nt: TGTGCCGTAGGACTTGCTCAAGAGACCCAGTACTTC; CDR3aa: CAVGLAQETQYF
j_gene: TRBJ1-1; d_gene: TRBD1; abundance: .; v_gene: TRBV30; len: 13; CDR3nt: TGTGCCTGGACCAGGACAGGGAACACTGAAGCTTTCTTT; CDR3aa: CAWTRTGNTEAFF
j_gene: TRBJ2-1; d_gene: .; abundance: .; v_gene: TRBV11-2; len: 15; CDR3nt: TGTGCCAGCAGCTTTCAAGGAGTAGCTTACAATGAGCAGTTCTTC; CDR3aa: CASSFQGVAYNEQFF
j_gene: TRBJ2-3; d_gene: TRBD2; abundance: once; v_gene: TRBV5-6; len: 15; CDR3nt: TGTGCCAGCAGCTTGAGAGCGGGAGGGGCAGATACGCAGTATTTT; CDR3aa: CASSLRAGGADTQYF
j_gene: TRBJ2-5; d_gene: .; abundance: .; v_gene: TRBV7-2; len: 12; CDR3nt: TGTGCCAGCAGTCAAACAGGGATGACCCAGTACTTC; CDR3aa: CASSQTGMTQYF
j_gene: TRBJ1-1; d_gene: TRBD1; abundance: .; v_gene: TRBV9; len: 17; CDR3nt: TGTGCCAGCAGCGTCGGACAGGGTAGGGGCATGAACACTGAAGCTTTCTTT; CDR3aa: CASSVGQGRGMNTEAFF
j_gene: TRBJ2-5; d_gene: .; abundance: .; v_gene: TRBV18; len: 14; CDR3nt: TGTGCCAGCTCACCACGACCAGCGAGAGAGACCCAGTACTTC; CDR3aa: CASSPRPARETQYF
j_gene: TRBJ2-3; d_gene: TRBD2; abundance: .; v_gene: TRBV7-6; len: 16; CDR3nt: TGTGCCAGCAGCCGAGGGAGCGGGAGCGTCACAGATACGCAGTATTTT; CDR3aa: CASSRGSGSVTDTQYF
j_gene: TRBJ1-1; d_gene: .; abundance: .; v_gene: TRBV6-1; len: 13; CDR3nt: TGTGCCAGCAGTGAAGTTTCGCAGTTTGAAGCTTTCTTT; CDR3aa: CASSEVSQFEAFF
j_gene: TRBJ2-7; d_gene: TRBD2; abundance: .; v_gene: TRBV28; len: 13; CDR3nt: TGTGCCAGCATTGAGGGAGGGTTCAACGAGCAGTACTTC; CDR3aa: CASIEGGFNEQYF
j_gene: TRBJ1-4; d_gene: .; abundance: .; v_gene: TRBV6-5; len: 14; CDR3nt: TGTGCCAGCAGTCGCCGGGACATCAATGAAAAACTGTTTTTT; CDR3aa: CASSRRDINEKLFF
j_gene: TRBJ1-1; d_gene: TRBD1; abundance: .; v_gene: TRBV28; len: 17; CDR3nt: TGTGCCAGCAGGGCCGGGACAGGGGCCTCTATGAACACTGAAGCTTTCTTT; CDR3aa: CASRAGTGASMNTEAFF
j_gene: TRBJ1-2; d_gene: .; abundance: .; v_gene: TRBV19; len: 11; CDR3nt: TGTGCCAGTAGCGACTCTTTTGGCTACACCTTC; CDR3aa: CASSDSFGYTF
j_gene: TRBJ2-1; d_gene: TRBD2; abundance: .; v_gene: TRBV7-2; len: 16; CDR3nt: TGTGCCAGCAGCTTAGTTAGCGGGAAGCACCCCAATGAGCAGTTCTTC; CDR3aa: CASSLVSGKHPNEQFF
j_gene: TRBJ2-7; d_gene: TRBD1; abundance: .; v_gene: TRBV6-5; len: 14; CDR3nt: TGTGCCAGCAGAGGGGGGACAGGGGTCTACGAGCAGTACTTC; CDR3aa: CASRGGTGVYEQYF
j_gene: TRBJ2-7; d_gene: TRBD2; abundance: .; v_gene: TRBV5-1; len: 18; CDR3nt: TGCGCCAGCAGCATACGGACTAGCGGGAGTACCCACGACAACGAGCAGTACTTC; CDR3aa: CASSIRTSGSTHDNEQYF
j_gene: TRBJ2-3; d_gene: .; abundance: .; v_gene: TRBV9; len: 15; CDR3nt: TGTGCCAGCAGCGTGAGTGCGGTGCGGACAGATACGCAGTATTTT; CDR3aa: CASSVSAVRTDTQYF
j_gene: TRBJ2-7; d_gene: .; abundance: few; v_gene: TRBV7-7; len: 13; CDR3nt: TGTGCCAGCAGCCTCGCGGGCAGCTACGAGCAGTACTTC; CDR3aa: CASSLAGSYEQYF
j_gene: TRBJ2-7; d_gene: TRBD2; abundance: .; v_gene: TRBV3-1/TRBV3-2; len: 15; CDR3nt: TGTGCCAGCAGCCAAGGGGGTAGCGGGATCTACGAGCAGTACTTC; CDR3aa: CASSQGGSGIYEQYF
j_gene: TRBJ2-3; d_gene: TRBD2; abundance: few; v_gene: TRBV14; len: 16; CDR3nt: TGTGCCAGCAGCCGAGATCGACTAGCGGACACAGATACGCAGTATTTT; CDR3aa: CASSRDRLADTDTQYF
j_gene: TRBJ2-1; d_gene: .; abundance: .; v_gene: TRBV3-1/TRBV3-2; len: 12; CDR3nt: TGTGCCAGCAGCCAAGCAGTCAATGAGCAGTTCTTC; CDR3aa: CASSQAVNEQFF
j_gene: TRBJ1-4; d_gene: .; abundance: .; v_gene: TRBV10-2; len: 14; CDR3nt: TGCGCCAGCAGTGATGGGGGGGGCAGAGAAAAACTGTTTTTT; CDR3aa: CASSDGGGREKLFF
j_gene: TRBJ2-2; d_gene: TRBD2; abundance: few; v_gene: TRBV14; len: 14; CDR3nt: TGTGCCAGCAGCCAGCGGGAGAGGGTCGGGGAGCTGTTTTTT; CDR3aa: CASSQRERVGELFF
j_gene: TRBJ1-1; d_gene: .; abundance: .; v_gene: TRBV6-4; len: 13; CDR3nt: TGTGCCAGCAGTCGAACCGGGGGCACTGAAGCTTTCTTT; CDR3aa: CASSRTGGTEAFF
j_gene: TRBJ2-7; d_gene: TRBD1; abundance: .; v_gene: TRBV11-2; len: 13; CDR3nt: TGTGCCAGCACCCAGGGGGCCTCCTACGAGCAGTACTTC; CDR3aa: CASTQGASYEQYF
j_gene: TRBJ2-7; d_gene: TRBD1; abundance: .; v_gene: TRBV4-2; len: 16; CDR3nt: TGTGCCAGCAGCCAAGATGTCAGAGGACAGGGAAACGAGCAGTACTTC; CDR3aa: CASSQDVRGQGNEQYF
j_gene: TRBJ2-3; d_gene: .; abundance: .; v_gene: TRBV5-1; len: 15; CDR3nt: TGCGCCAGCAGCTTTGGTCAGGGTAGCACAGATACGCAGTATTTT; CDR3aa: CASSFGQGSTDTQYF
j_gene: TRBJ1-5; d_gene: TRBD1; abundance: .; v_gene: TRBV19; len: 15; CDR3nt: TGTGCCAGTAGTATGGGCGACAGGGGACGCGGCCCCCAGCATTTT; CDR3aa: CASSMGDRGRGPQHF
j_gene: TRBJ2-3; d_gene: .; abundance: .; v_gene: TRBV6-6; len: 12; CDR3nt: TGTGCCAGCAGTCTAAGCACAGATACGCAGTATTTT; CDR3aa: CASSLSTDTQYF
j_gene: TRBJ2-1; d_gene: TRBD2; abundance: .; v_gene: TRBV5-1; len: 21; CDR3nt: TGCGCCAGCAGCCCGGAGGGGGGGAACATTGTGGGGACTAGCGGGTACAATGAGCAGTTCTTC; CDR3aa: CASSPEGGNIVGTSGYNEQFF
j_gene: TRBJ2-5; d_gene: .; abundance: few; v_gene: TRBV6-6; len: 16; CDR3nt: TGTGCCAGCCGTCCGGTCGGGACTTCAGTGCGTGAGACCCAGTACTTC; CDR3aa: CASRPVGTSVRETQYF
j_gene: TRBJ2-1; d_gene: TRBD2; abundance: once; v_gene: TRBV7-9; len: 16; CDR3nt: TGTGCCAGCAGCCCCCTTGCTTCGGGGGGTAGGAATGAGCAGTTCTTC; CDR3aa: CASSPLASGGRNEQFF
j_gene: TRBJ1-4; d_gene: .; abundance: .; v_gene: TRBV5-5; len: 14; CDR3nt: TGTGCCAGCAGCTTTTCCGGGGGTAATGAAAAACTGTTTTTT; CDR3aa: CASSFSGGNEKLFF
j_gene: TRBJ1-1; d_gene: .; abundance: .; v_gene: TRBV12-3/TRBV12-4; len: 12; CDR3nt: TGTGCCAGCAGATCTGAGGGATCGAAAGCTTTCTTT; CDR3aa: CASRSEGSKAFF
j_gene: TRBJ2-1; d_gene: .; abundance: .; v_gene: TRBV11-2; len: 13; CDR3nt: TGTGCCACCTCGTGGAGCTCCTACAATGAGCAGTTCTTC; CDR3aa: CATSWSSYNEQFF
j_gene: TRBJ2-7; d_gene: .; abundance: .; v_gene: TRBV5-1; len: 15; CDR3nt: TGCGCCAGCAGCTTGGAGGGACAAGTTTCCTACGAGCAGTACTTC; CDR3aa: CASSLEGQVSYEQYF
j_gene: TRBJ2-3; d_gene: TRBD2; abundance: .; v_gene: TRBV6-1; len: 16; CDR3nt: TGTGCCAGCAGTGAGACTAGCGGGAGGGCCGCCGATACGCAGTATTTT; CDR3aa: CASSETSGRAADTQYF
j_gene: TRBJ2-1; d_gene: TRBD2; abundance: .; v_gene: TRBV5-1; len: 16; CDR3nt: TGCGCCAGCAGCGGAAGGACTAGCGGGATCGGCGATGAGCAGTTCTTC; CDR3aa: CASSGRTSGIGDEQFF
j_gene: TRBJ1-1; d_gene: TRBD1; abundance: .; v_gene: TRBV10-3; len: 14; CDR3nt: TGTGCCATCAGTGTCGGACAGGGAATCACTGAAGCTTTCTTT; CDR3aa: CAISVGQGITEAFF
j_gene: TRBJ2-2; d_gene: .; abundance: .; v_gene: TRBV18; len: 15; CDR3nt: TGTGCCAGCTCACCCTACAGGGTCGGCACCGGGGAGCTGTTTTTT; CDR3aa: CASSPYRVGTGELFF
j_gene: TRBJ2-3; d_gene: TRBD2; abundance: .; v_gene: TRBV19; len: 14; CDR3nt: TGTGCCGCCTCTGGGAGCGGGAGCCGGGGTACGCAGTATTTT; CDR3aa: CAASGSGSRGTQYF
j_gene: TRBJ2-7; d_gene: TRBD1; abundance: .; v_gene: TRBV2; len: 15; CDR3nt: TGTGCCAGCAGTCCGAGGGGGCGATATACCTACGAGCAGTACTTC; CDR3aa: CASSPRGRYTYEQYF
j_gene: TRBJ2-3; d_gene: TRBD2; abundance: .; v_gene: TRBV6-6; len: 14; CDR3nt: TGTGCCAGCAGTTACGGGGGGGAGGTAGATACGCAGTATTTT; CDR3aa: CASSYGGEVDTQYF
j_gene: TRBJ2-5; d_gene: .; abundance: .; v_gene: TRBV11-2; len: 14; CDR3nt: TGTGCCAGCAGCTTTATGGGGCCCCAAGAGACCCAGTACTTC; CDR3aa: CASSFMGPQETQYF
j_gene: TRBJ2-1; d_gene: TRBD2; abundance: .; v_gene: TRBV7-8; len: 16; CDR3nt: TGTGCCAGCAGCTTCGCGGGAGGCCGTATTTACAATGAGCAGTTCTTC; CDR3aa: CASSFAGGRIYNEQFF
j_gene: TRBJ2-4; d_gene: TRBD1; abundance: once; v_gene: TRBV15; len: 14; CDR3nt: TGTGCCACCAGCAGACAGGGGGCAGGTGACATTCAGTACTTC; CDR3aa: CATSRQGAGDIQYF
j_gene: TRBJ2-3; d_gene: .; abundance: .; v_gene: TRBV11-3; len: 13; CDR3nt: TGTGCCAGCGGAAGGGAGGGCACAGATACGCAGTATTTT; CDR3aa: CASGREGTDTQYF
j_gene: TRBJ1-1; d_gene: .; abundance: .; v_gene: TRBV30; len: 16; CDR3nt: TGTGCCTGGGCTGGAGGGGCCTTCGGAATGAACACTGAAGCTTTCTTT; CDR3aa: CAWAGGAFGMNTEAFF
j_gene: TRBJ1-6; d_gene: .; abundance: .; v_gene: TRBV4-1; len: 15; CDR3nt: TGCGCCAGCAGCCAATTTACAGGGACGGGTTCACCCCTCCACTTT; CDR3aa: CASSQFTGTGSPLHF
j_gene: TRBJ2-5; d_gene: .; abundance: .; v_gene: TRBV24-1; len: 15; CDR3nt: TGTGCCACCAGTGACCCAGGTGGACAGCGGGAGACCCAGTACTTC; CDR3aa: CATSDPGGQRETQYF
j_gene: TRBJ1-2; d_gene: .; abundance: .; v_gene: TRBV5-1; len: 13; CDR3nt: TGCGCCAGCAGCTTAGCCTCCAACTATGGCTACACCTTC; CDR3aa: CASSLASNYGYTF
j_gene: TRBJ2-3; d_gene: TRBD2; abundance: .; v_gene: TRBV5-1; len: 14; CDR3nt: TGCGCCAGCAGCCCCGGGACTAGGGAAGATACGCAGTATTTT; CDR3aa: CASSPGTREDTQYF